These 30 T cell receptor beta chains originate from one sample sequenced in a study of cytomegalovirus exposure and HLA in healthy donors. Use of 60 Vbeta and 13 Jbeta primers characterized the PCR. Produced via immunoSEQ multiplex PCR; TCRdb's table is partial and in-frame only. The data show roughly 150,000 clones, roughly 80% seen once. The material sequenced was PBMCs. These receptors were collected from a male donor in good health and CMV-seronegative.

The gene calls are TRBV28 and TRBJ1-1; 7 nucleotides match TRBD1. V lost 6 bases, J lost 1 base, and 5 bases stayed unmatched. The CDR3 extends over 14 amino acids. CDR1 MDHEN and CDR2 SYDVKM come from the germline V gene. The CDR3 coding sequence is TGTGCCAGCAGACCCGGGACAGAGAACACTGAAGCTTTCTTT. Residues: CASRPGTENTEAFF. The variable domain in full, with the rest retrieved from reference TRBV28 and TRBJ1-1, is DVKVTQSSRYLVKRTGEKVFLECVQDMDHENMFWYRQDPGLGLRLIYFSYDVKMKEKGDIPEGYSVSREKKERFSLILESASTNQTSMYLCASRPGTENTEAFFGQGTRLTVV.

V usage is TRBV18 and J usage is TRBJ2-5; perhaps TRBD1 as D (6 bases). V was shortened by 0 bases and J by 6 bases, with 14 bases between the two germline ends. The CDR3 has 15 amino acids. Germline V gene sequence: CDR1 KGHSH, CDR2 LQKENI. The CDR3 is CASSPPETGRQTQYF. The CDR3 nucleotides are TGTGCCAGCTCACCACCAGAGACAGGCAGACAGACCCAGTACTTC.

V and J are TRBV6-5 and TRBJ1-6; weak D call: TRBD1 (6 bases). Trimming took 4 bases from V and 9 from J, leaving 7 bases between them. Germline CDR1 reads MNHEY; CDR2 reads SVGAGI. There are 12 residues in the CDR3. The CDR3 is CASSFRGSPLHF. The CDR3 DNA reads as TGTGCCAGCAGTTTCAGGGGTTCACCCCTCCACTTT.

The DNA for the CDR3 is TGTGCCAGCAGCTTAGCGGTCGGAGGCCAAGAGACCCAGTACTTC. It yields the protein CASSLAVGGQETQYF. The V and J genes are TRBV7-9 and TRBJ2-5, with D perhaps matching TRBD2 (5 bases). The length of the CDR3 is 15 residues. From germline, CDR1 is SEHNR and CDR2 FQNEAQ (reference sequence). Trimming stripped 0 bases from V and 1 base from J, with 9 bases between.

Concerning this clone itself: The junction does not match germline at one end; this may be a read error. The chain joins TRBV15 to TRBJ2-1; 9 bases match TRBD2. CDR1 is LNHNV, CDR2 YYDKDF, per germline (reference sequence). This CDR3 comprises 18 residues. The CDR3 region is CATSRDQNSGSFYNEQLF. CDR3 bases: TGTGCCACCAGCAGAGATCAGAATAGCGGGAGTTTTTACAATGAGCAGCTCTTC.

This sequence joins TRBV5-5 and TRBJ2-3, with 15 bases aligning to TRBD2. With 6 bases clipped from V and 4 bases from J, the junction kept 9 bases outside the gene matches. CDR1 is SGHKS, CDR2 YYEKEE, per germline (reference sequence). The CDR3 has 17 amino acids. CDR3 residues: CASTIGTSGRWADTQYF. CDR3 nucleotides: TGTGCCAGCACCATTGGGACTAGCGGGAGGTGGGCAGATACGCAGTATTTT.

The chain recombines TRBV5-1 with TRBJ2-7, with D possibly TRBD1 on 6 matching bases. V dropped 2 bases and J dropped 6 bases, with 12 bases sitting between them. Germline values: CDR1 SGHRS, CDR2 YFSETQ. The CDR3 loop spans 13 amino acids. The CDR3 spells CASSFQQGAEQYF. The CDR3 DNA reads as TGCGCCAGCAGCTTTCAACAGGGTGCCGAGCAGTACTTC.

The chain couples TRBV2 to TRBJ2-3, with 8 bases identical to TRBD2. The CDR3 length is 14 residues. CDR1 and CDR2 (germline): SNHLY, FYNNEI. With V trimmed by 3 bases and J by 4 bases, 3 bases remained unmatched. The CDR3 sequence is CASSDTSGSDTQYF. The CDR3, as DNA: TGTGCCAGCAGTGACACTAGCGGCTCAGATACGCAGTATTTT.

V is TRBV19 and J is TRBJ1-5; perhaps TRBD1 as D (6 bases). The V gene lost 5 bases and the J gene lost 9 bases, with 23 bases spanning the gap. Germline CDR1 reads LNHDA; CDR2 reads SQIVND (reference sequence). The CDR3 is 16 amino acids. Here the CDR3 reads CASSVRASDSRWPQHF. The CDR3 nucleotides are TGTGCCAGTAGTGTCCGGGCGTCGGACAGTCGGTGGCCCCAGCATTTT. The full variable domain, completed using reference TRBV19 and TRBJ1-5, is DGGITQSPKYLFRKEGQNVTLSCEQNLNHDAMYWYRQDPGQGLRLIYYSQIVNDFQKGDIAEGYSVSREKKESFPLTVTSAQKNPTAFYLCASSVRASDSRWPQHFGDGTRLSIL.

A few counts support this clone. This sequence joins TRBV4-3 and TRBJ2-3, with 10 nucleotides matching TRBD2. Losses at the gene ends were 0 bases for V and 4 bases for J; bases not matched to a gene: 10. The CDR3 length is 18 residues. The germline V gene has CDR1 LGHNA and CDR2 YSLEER. The CDR3 loop reads CASSQDTGASGSADTQYF. As DNA, the CDR3 is TGCGCCAGCAGCCAAGATACAGGAGCTAGCGGGAGTGCAGATACGCAGTATTTT.

The chain is built from TRBV6-5 and TRBJ1-2; the D gene is possibly TRBD1 (5 bases). The CDR3 spans 12 residues. V was pared by 4 bases and J by 8 bases, with 11 bases between. CDR1 and CDR2 from the germline V gene are MNHEY and SVGAGI. CDR3 DNA: TGTGCCAGCAGTTTCCCAGGGTACGGCTACACCTTC. Protein: CASSFPGYGYTF.

This sequence joins TRBV19 and TRBJ2-2, with D perhaps TRBD1 (5 bases). Per germline, CDR1 LNHDA and CDR2 SQIVND (reference sequence). Trimming left V 6 bases short and J 4 bases short, with 9 bases between. CDR3 length: 13 amino acids. The CDR3 sequence is CASSRQITGELFF. CDR3 DNA: TGTGCCAGTAGCCGACAGATCACCGGGGAGCTGTTTTTT.

This clone came up a few times. The chain recombines TRBV5-1 with TRBJ1-1; 9 positions match TRBD1. With V trimmed by 4 bases and J by 10 bases, 8 bases remained unmatched. Germline CDR1 reads SGHRS; CDR2 reads YFSETQ. The CDR3 extends over 13 amino acids. The CDR3: CASSDGQGRVAFF. In nucleotides, the CDR3 is TGCGCCAGCAGCGACGGACAGGGGCGGGTAGCTTTCTTT.

The V gene is TRBV4-1, the J gene TRBJ1-1, with TRBD1 identical over 8 bases. There are 16 residues in the CDR3. After removal of 1 base from V and 2 bases from J, the junction contained 6 bases not matched to a gene. Germline V gives CDR1 MGHRA, CDR2 YSYEKL. CDR3 in amino acids: CASSQGVDRANTEAFF. The CDR3 DNA reads TGCGCCAGCAGCCAAGGAGTGGACAGGGCAAACACTGAAGCTTTCTTT.

This clone has ten or more counts. The V gene is TRBV5-1, the J gene TRBJ2-7; tentative D call: TRBD2 (7 bases). The CDR3 contains 15 residues. Germline CDR1 SGHRS, CDR2 YFSETQ. V lost 5 bases and J lost 0, with 15 bases in between. The CDR3 DNA follows: TGCGCCAGCAGGGGGGGGATGGACAGCTCCTACGAGCAGTACTTC. Translation gives CASRGGMDSSYEQYF.

The chain links TRBV30 to TRBJ1-2, with TRBD1 identical over 7 bases. This CDR3 has 12 residues. J was trimmed by 6 bases and V by 7 bases; bases with no gene match: 8. Germline values: CDR1 GTSNPN, CDR2 SVGIG (reference sequence). CDR3 sequence (DNA): TGTGCCTACCTGACAGGGAAGAATGGCTACACCTTC. Protein: CAYLTGKNGYTF.

The chain couples TRBV4-1 to TRBJ2-5; 9 nucleotides line up with TRBD2. The CDR3 is 15 residues long. With V trimmed by 7 bases and J by 5 bases, 11 bases remained unmatched. Germline CDR1 and CDR2: MGHRA and YSYEKL. The CDR3, as DNA: TGCGCCAGCACCTCTTGGCGGGGGGGCCGGGAGACCCAGTACTTC. It encodes CASTSWRGGRETQYF.

This chain links TRBV7-8 with TRBJ2-7; TRBD1 is a possible D gene (6 bases). V gave up 4 bases and J gave up 0 bases, with 13 bases separating them. CDR1 and CDR2 from the germline V gene are SGHVS and FQNEAQ. The length of the CDR3 is 15 residues. The CDR3 protein is CASSSFLGASYEQYF. In DNA, the CDR3 is TGTGCCAGCAGCTCCTTCCTGGGGGCCTCCTACGAGCAGTACTTC.

The chain links TRBV13 to TRBJ2-5, with 9 bases that match TRBD2. The end of the DNA fits TRBJ2-7 better, so the J call may be wrong. Germline V gives CDR1 PRHDT, CDR2 FYEKMQ (reference sequence). The CDR3 extends over 15 amino acids. The chain's CDR3 is CASSLEGSGGYEQYF. CDR3 bases: TGTGCCAGCAGCTTAGAAGGTAGCGGGGGTTACGAGCAGTACTTC.

The chain carries TRBV18 and TRBJ1-4; D gene unclear. Germline V gene sequence: CDR1 KGHSH, CDR2 LQKENI. Trimming cost V 5 bases and J 0 bases, with 4 bases left between them. The CDR3 covers 13 residues. CDR3 nucleotides: TGTGCCAGCTCAGCTACAACTAATGAAAAACTGTTTTTT. It yields the protein CASSATTNEKLFF. The variable domain in full, with the rest retrieved from reference TRBV18 and TRBJ1-4, is NAGVMQNPRHLVRRRGQEARLRCSPMKGHSHVYWYRQLPEEGLKFMVYLQKENIIDESGMPKERFSAEFPKEGPSILRIQQVVRGDSAAYFCASSATTNEKLFFGSGTQLSVL.

This clone appeared a few times. V usage is TRBV7-9 and J usage is TRBJ1-5, with 8 bases that match TRBD1. V was clipped by 4 bases and J by 9 bases; unmatched bases: 14. The CDR3 runs 16 residues. Germline CDR1 is SEHNR and CDR2 is FQNEAQ (reference sequence). This CDR3 reads CASSSGTGDYQRPQHF. In nucleotides, the CDR3 is TGTGCCAGCAGCTCAGGGACAGGAGACTATCAGCGGCCCCAGCATTTT.

The chain joins TRBV2 to TRBJ2-3; 8 nucleotides agree with TRBD2. V lost 8 bases, J lost 5 bases, and 6 bases stayed unmatched. The CDR3 runs to 13 residues. CDR1 is SNHLY and CDR2 is FYNNEI in the germline V gene. The CDR3 loop is CASVRGAGDTQYF. CDR3 nucleotides: TGTGCCAGCGTGCGGGGGGCGGGAGATACGCAGTATTTT.

V usage is TRBV19 and J usage is TRBJ1-5; the match to TRBD1 covers 9 bases. The CDR3 extends over 15 amino acids. Trimming took 5 bases from V and 4 from J; bases not matched to a gene: 6. The germline V gene has CDR1 LNHDA and CDR2 SQIVND (reference sequence). CDR3: CASSPRQGGNQPQHF. In DNA form, the CDR3 reads TGTGCCAGTAGTCCCAGACAGGGGGGGAATCAGCCCCAGCATTTT.

The chain employs TRBV9 and TRBJ2-1, with D possibly matching TRBD2 (5 bases). Germline values: CDR1 SGDLS, CDR2 YYNGEE. This CDR3 region has 14 residues. V gave up 7 bases and J gave up 2 bases, with 13 bases separating them. The CDR3: CASSLGSTYNEQFF. The CDR3 nucleotides read TGTGCCAGCTCCCTAGGGAGTACCTACAATGAGCAGTTCTTC. The full variable domain, completed using reference TRBV9 and TRBJ2-1, is DSGVTQTPKHLITATGQRVTLRCSPRSGDLSVYWYQQSLDQGLQFLIQYYNGEERAKGNILERFSAQQFPDLHSELNLSSLELGDSALYFCASSLGSTYNEQFFGPGTRLTVL.

This rearrangement joins TRBV27 to TRBJ1-6; the D gene is possibly TRBD1 (6 bases). CDR1 is MNHEY, CDR2 SMNVEV, per germline (reference sequence). CDR3 length equals 19 residues. Trimming stripped 5 bases from V and 2 bases from J, with 22 bases between. In DNA form, the CDR3 reads TGTGCCAGCAGTCCTACGGGGGGCGCAAGATCGGCCTATAATTCACCCCTCCACTTT. Amino acid sequence: CASSPTGGARSAYNSPLHF.

This clone was seen only a few times. V and J are TRBV5-1 and TRBJ2-1, with a tentative D call TRBD2 (5 bases). The V gene lost 0 bases and the J gene lost 4 bases, with 11 bases spanning the gap. This CDR3 is 15 amino acids long. Germline V gene lookup returns CDR1 SGHRS and CDR2 YFSETQ. The chain's CDR3 is CASSLERTSYNEQFF. For the CDR3, the DNA is TGCGCCAGCAGCTTGGAGAGGACTTCTTACAATGAGCAGTTCTTC.

The V and J genes are TRBV7-3 and TRBJ2-1, with 13 bases lining up with TRBD2. There are 18 residues in the CDR3. CDR1 and CDR2 (germline): SGHTA, FQGTGA. Germline trimming cut 0 bases from V and 4 bases from J; bases unmatched to any gene: 6. The CDR3 loop reads CASSLTQLAGGLYNEQFF. DNA of the CDR3: TGTGCCAGCAGCTTAACTCAACTAGCGGGGGGGTTGTACAATGAGCAGTTCTTC.

The chain recombines TRBV9 with TRBJ2-3; possible D gene TRBD2, 5 bases. CDR1 SGDLS and CDR2 YYNGEE come from the germline V gene. The CDR3 contains 16 residues. Trimming left V 0 bases short and J 2 bases short, with 13 bases between. CDR3 amino acids: CASSVGLSGTTDTQYF. In DNA, the CDR3 is TGTGCCAGCAGCGTAGGACTCAGCGGTACCACAGATACGCAGTATTTT.

This chain links TRBV2 with TRBJ1-2, with 8 bases that match TRBD1. V lost 4 bases to trimming and J lost 4 bases; unmatched junction nucleotides: 8. In germline, CDR1 is SNHLY, CDR2 FYNNEI. The CDR3 has 15 amino acids. CDR3 region: CASSAGQGSGYGYTF. The CDR3 bases are TGTGCCAGCAGTGCTGGACAGGGATCGGGCTATGGCTACACCTTC.

The chain's CDR3 is CASTSTGKIAEAFF. CDR3 nucleotides: TGTGCCAGTACCTCGACAGGGAAGATCGCTGAAGCTTTCTTT. The J gene is TRBJ1-1, the V gene TRBV19; TRBD1 agrees at 7 bases. V was clipped by 7 bases and J by 6 bases; unmatched bases: 11. Germline V gene lookup returns CDR1 LNHDA and CDR2 SQIVND (reference sequence). The CDR3 length is 14 residues.